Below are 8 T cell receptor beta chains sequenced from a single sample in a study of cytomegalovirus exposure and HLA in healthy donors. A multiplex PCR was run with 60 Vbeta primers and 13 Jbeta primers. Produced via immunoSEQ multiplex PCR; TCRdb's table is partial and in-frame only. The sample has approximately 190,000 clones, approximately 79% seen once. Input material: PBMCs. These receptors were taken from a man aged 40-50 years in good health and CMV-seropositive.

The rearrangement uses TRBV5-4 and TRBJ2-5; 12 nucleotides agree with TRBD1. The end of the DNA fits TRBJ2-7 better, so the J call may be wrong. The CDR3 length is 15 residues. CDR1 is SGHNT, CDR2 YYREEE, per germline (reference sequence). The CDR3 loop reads CASRDPGTGGSEQYF. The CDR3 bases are TGTGCCAGCAGAGACCCCGGGACAGGGGGCAGCGAGCAGTACTTC.

The CDR3 DNA sequence: TGCGCCAGCAGCAAGACAGGAACCGTCGAGCAGTACTTC. Translated: CASSKTGTVEQYF. The chain joins TRBV5-1 to TRBJ2-7; perhaps TRBD1 as D (6 bases). The CDR3 is 13 amino acids. V dropped 4 bases and J dropped 6 bases, with 14 bases sitting between them. Germline CDR1 and CDR2: SGHRS and YFSETQ.

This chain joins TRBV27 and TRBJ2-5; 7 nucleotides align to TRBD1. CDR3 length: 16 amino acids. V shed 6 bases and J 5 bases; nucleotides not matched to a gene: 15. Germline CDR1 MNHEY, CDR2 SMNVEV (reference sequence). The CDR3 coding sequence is TGTGCCAGCAGGAACCTGAGAGGGGGCCATGAGGAGACCCAGTACTTC. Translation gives CASRNLRGGHEETQYF.

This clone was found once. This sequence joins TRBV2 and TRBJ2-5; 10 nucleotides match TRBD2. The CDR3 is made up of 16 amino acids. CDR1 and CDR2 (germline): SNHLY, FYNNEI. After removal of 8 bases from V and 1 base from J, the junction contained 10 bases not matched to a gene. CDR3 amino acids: CASPRWLAGAQETQYF. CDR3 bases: TGTGCCAGCCCGAGGTGGCTAGCGGGGGCCCAAGAGACCCAGTACTTC.

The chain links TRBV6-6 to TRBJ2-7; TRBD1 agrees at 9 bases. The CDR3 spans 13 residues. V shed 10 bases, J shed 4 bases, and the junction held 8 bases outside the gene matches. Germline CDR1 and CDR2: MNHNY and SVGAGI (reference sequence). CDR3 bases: TGTGCCATCGAAAGGGGACAGGGATACGAGCAGTACTTC. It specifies CAIERGQGYEQYF.

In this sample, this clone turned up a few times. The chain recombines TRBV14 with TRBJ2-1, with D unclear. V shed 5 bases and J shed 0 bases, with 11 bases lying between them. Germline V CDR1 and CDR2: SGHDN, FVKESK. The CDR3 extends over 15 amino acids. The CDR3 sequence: CASSYDSFSYNEQFF. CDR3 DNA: TGTGCCAGCAGCTATGACTCATTCTCCTACAATGAGCAGTTCTTC.

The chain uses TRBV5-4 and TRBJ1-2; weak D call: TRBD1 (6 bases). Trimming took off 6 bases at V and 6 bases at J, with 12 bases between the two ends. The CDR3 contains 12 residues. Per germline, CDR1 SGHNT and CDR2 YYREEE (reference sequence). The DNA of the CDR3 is TGTGCCAGCACGGGGGGGCCGAATGGCTACACCTTC. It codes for CASTGGPNGYTF.

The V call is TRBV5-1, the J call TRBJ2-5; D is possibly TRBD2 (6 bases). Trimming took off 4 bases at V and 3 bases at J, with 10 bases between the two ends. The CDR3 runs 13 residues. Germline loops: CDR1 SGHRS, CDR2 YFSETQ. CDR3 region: CASSEPGEETQYF. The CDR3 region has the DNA TGCGCCAGCAGCGAACCGGGGGAAGAGACCCAGTACTTC.